One sample yielded the 5 T cell receptor beta chains listed below, sequenced in a study of Graves' ophthalmopathy and Graves' hyperthyroidism (dated by TCRdb to the late 2010s). These reads were obtained on an Illumina HiSeq 2000. TCR beta CDR3 regions were amplified from RNA transcripts for repertoire sequencing. A first-round RT-PCR used HTBI primers with the Qiagen OneStep RT-PCR kit, followed by a second-round multiplex PCR, size selection and purification. TCRdb redid the processing of the public reads, applying fastp at Q25 and MiXCR, and retained in-frame beta chains. CDR3 protein sequences are deduplicated, and each keeps its most common genes and DNA. This sample gives more than 1,000,000 distinct CDR3 sequences in total; 35% to 40% of them show up just once. The ten largest clones add up to roughly 11% of the sample. The sequencing input was peripheral blood or thyroid tissue (not recorded which). The receptors stem from an adult man with Graves' hyperthyroidism.

The V gene is TRBV27, the J gene TRBJ1-5; D is unresolved. CDR3 length: 13 amino acids. Trimming stripped 4 bases from V and 6 bases from J, with 10 bases between. Germline V gene lookup returns CDR1 MNHEY and CDR2 SMNVEV (reference sequence). This CDR3 is CASSYRSTQPQHF. Here the CDR3 DNA reads TGTGCCAGCAGTTATAGGAGTACTCAGCCCCAGCATTTT.

This sequence joins TRBV7-3 and TRBJ1-3, with a tentative D call TRBD1 (5 bases). From germline, CDR1 is SGHTA and CDR2 FQGTGA. There are 18 residues in the CDR3. V lost 7 bases and J lost 5, with 27 bases in between. CDR3 sequence: CASTDRDGPSTLRNTIYF. The CDR3 coding sequence is TGTGCCAGCACCGACCGGGACGGCCCGTCGACTCTGAGAAACACCATATATTTT.

This sequence joins TRBV3-1 and TRBJ1-6, with 10 bases identical to TRBD1. The germline CDR1 and CDR2 sequences are LGHDT and YNNKEL (reference sequence). The CDR3 is 16 amino acids. The V and J ends lost 6 bases and 6 bases, in that order; junction bases with no gene match: 8. The CDR3 loop reads CASSQTGGFSNSPLHF. The CDR3 DNA sequence: TGTGCCAGCAGTCAGACAGGGGGCTTCAGTAATTCACCCCTCCACTTT.

V usage is TRBV3-1 and J usage is TRBJ2-7; no reliable D call. The CDR3 contains 15 residues. The germline gives CDR1 LGHDT, CDR2 YNNKEL (reference sequence). Trimming stripped 4 bases from V and 0 bases from J, with 13 bases between. The CDR3, as DNA: TGTGCCAGCAGCCTTCAACCCTTCGGCTCCTACGAGCAGTACTTC. Translation: CASSLQPFGSYEQYF.

This clonotype was counted a few times. The chain uses TRBV7-3 and TRBJ2-7, with TRBD2 matching over 10 bases. Germline assignment: CDR1 SGHTA and CDR2 FQGTGA. The CDR3 loop spans 15 amino acids. J gave up 6 bases and V 4 bases, and 9 bases lay outside the gene matches. CDR3 residues: CASSYGTSDLSEQYF. The CDR3 DNA sequence: TGTGCCAGCAGCTATGGGACTAGCGACCTCTCCGAGCAGTACTTC.